This T cell receptor (beta chain) was captured by sequencing in a study of blood T cell repertoires in COVID-19. Under the authors' procedure: Amplification of reference gene primers provided the estimated nucleated cell counts. Sequencing was performed with immunoSEQ multiplex PCR; in TCRdb, only in-frame clones are kept and a portion is missing. D and trimming come from the DNA, and the V and J calls and clone size come from that table. The data show 120,000 or so clones, about 85% seen once. The germline V and J ends were trimmed by 1 base and 0 bases, with 17 bases remaining between them. The CDR3 spans 18 residues. Looked up from germline, CDR1 is LNHDA and CDR2 is SQIVND (reference sequence).

The chain employs TRBV19 and TRBJ2-3; TRBD1 might be the D (6 bases). The source of this sequence is an elderly man with active or convalescent COVID-19. Sequencing was carried out using peripheral blood. CDR3 nucleotide sequence: TGTGCCAGTAGTATAGCGGGGCCGAGGACAGCTAGCACAGATACGCAGTATTTT. Its protein product is CASSIAGPRTASTDTQYF.